The sequence of this T cell receptor beta chain was determined in a study of PD-1 blockade in classical Hodgkin lymphoma. This CDR3 contains 12 residues. Germline loops: CDR1 LNHDA, CDR2 SQIVND (reference sequence). Trimming stripped 7 bases from V and 5 bases from J, with 9 bases between. Time point in this sample: newly diagnosed, previously untreated cHL patient sample. This clone appeared once. Other DNA sequences of this sample code for an identical CDR3. Data came from immunoSEQ multiplex PCR; TCRdb stores just in-frame clones and leaves some out. The table shows some 17,000 clones, with approximately 84% occurring only once.

The sequenced sample was peripheral blood mononuclear cells (PBMCs). The V and J genes are TRBV19 and TRBJ1-5, with D possibly matching TRBD1 (6 bases). The sequence was collected from a human donor with classical Hodgkin lymphoma. The chain's CDR3 is CASNRVDQPQHF. The CDR3 DNA is TGTGCCAGTAACAGGGTTGATCAGCCCCAGCATTTT.